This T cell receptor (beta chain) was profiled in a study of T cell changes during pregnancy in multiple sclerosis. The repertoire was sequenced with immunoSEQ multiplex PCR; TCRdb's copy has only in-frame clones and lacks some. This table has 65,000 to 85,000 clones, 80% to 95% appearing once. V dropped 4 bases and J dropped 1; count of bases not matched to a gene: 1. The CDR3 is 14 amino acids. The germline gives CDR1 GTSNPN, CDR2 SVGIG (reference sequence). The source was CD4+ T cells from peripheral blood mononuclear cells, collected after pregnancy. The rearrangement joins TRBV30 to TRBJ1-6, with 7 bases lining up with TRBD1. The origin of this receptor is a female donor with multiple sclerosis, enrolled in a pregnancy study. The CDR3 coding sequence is TGTGCCTGGAAACAGGGGTCCTATAATTCACCCCTCCACTTT. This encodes CAWKQGSYNSPLHF.